This is a list of T cell receptor beta chains from one sample in a study of T-cell reconstitution after alpha-beta-depleted transplantation in children. Using its own MiXCR run on the PCR reads, TCRdb lists one record per CDR3 protein. The sample comprises 250,000 or so distinct CDR3 sequences, around 8% of which are singletons, and under 8% rests with the top ten. Sequences were derived from PBMCs, mostly from graft donor cells, sampled 180 days after TCRalphabeta/CD19-depleted stem cell transplant. The source is a male patient aged 5 to 17 who had a stem cell transplant for acute lymphoblastic leukemia, so the T cells may come from the graft donor. Both conserved end residues are part of each CDR3. A D gene is named only where the DNA matches it firmly. The size of a clone is reported for some rows only, either as once, few or many, or as a class for expanded clones.

J: TRBJ1-1; V: TRBV28; size: many; D: .; DNA: TGTGCCAGCAGTTTCGGGTCAGGAGCTTTCTTT; CDR3: CASSFGSGAFF
J: TRBJ2-7; V: TRBV4-1; size: many; D: .; DNA: TGCGCCAGCAGCCCAAGACAGATGGGCGAGCAGTACTTC; CDR3: CASSPRQMGEQYF
J: TRBJ1-6; V: TRBV7-9; size: few; D: .; DNA: TGTGCCAGCAGCAAACCAGGGTATAATTCACCCCTCCACTTT; CDR3: CASSKPGYNSPLHF
J: TRBJ2-3; V: TRBV5-1; size: many; D: .; DNA: TGCGCCAGCAGCTCGAGGGCCGGTACAGATACGCAGTATTTT; CDR3: CASSSRAGTDTQYF
J: TRBJ2-3; V: TRBV5-8; size: .; D: .; DNA: TGTGCCAGCAACCAAGGGCGTGGCGGCAGGAGGGGAGATACGCAGTATTTT; CDR3: CASNQGRGGRRGDTQYF
J: TRBJ2-5; V: TRBV27; size: few; D: .; DNA: TGTGCCAGCGGGGGGGGGGCCGGGGAGACCCAGTACTTC; CDR3: CASGGGAGETQYF
J: TRBJ2-2; V: TRBV9; size: many; D: .; DNA: TGTGCCAGCACCGTCCACGAGCTCGGGGAGCTGTTTTTT; CDR3: CASTVHELGELFF
J: TRBJ1-3; V: TRBV28; size: once; D: .; DNA: TGTGCCAGCAGTGCCTTCACCTACTCTGGAAACACCATATATTTT; CDR3: CASSAFTYSGNTIYF
J: TRBJ2-1; V: TRBV6-1; size: few; D: TRBD1; DNA: TGTGCCAGCAGGGAGACAGGGGGGGTTTACAATGAGCAGTTCTTC; CDR3: CASRETGGVYNEQFF
J: TRBJ2-6; V: TRBV24-1; size: many; D: .; DNA: TGTGCCACCAGTGATCCGACAGCGGAGGGCTCTGGGGCCAACGTCCTGACTTTC; CDR3: CATSDPTAEGSGANVLTF
J: TRBJ1-4; V: TRBV20-1; size: few; D: .; DNA: TGCAGTGCTAGAGGACAGGTGCTTAATGAAAAACTGTTTTTT; CDR3: CSARGQVLNEKLFF
J: TRBJ2-7; V: TRBV12-3/TRBV12-4; size: many; D: .; DNA: TGTGCCAGCAGTTTAATCCTCGACGAGCAGTACTTC; CDR3: CASSLILDEQYF
J: TRBJ2-5; V: TRBV12-3/TRBV12-4; size: many; D: .; DNA: TGTGCCAGCACCCTTCGCTTTGGGGAGACCCAGTACTTC; CDR3: CASTLRFGETQYF
J: TRBJ2-3; V: TRBV5-1; size: many; D: .; DNA: TGCGCCAGTCAAATTTCAGATACGCAGTATTTT; CDR3: CASQISDTQYF